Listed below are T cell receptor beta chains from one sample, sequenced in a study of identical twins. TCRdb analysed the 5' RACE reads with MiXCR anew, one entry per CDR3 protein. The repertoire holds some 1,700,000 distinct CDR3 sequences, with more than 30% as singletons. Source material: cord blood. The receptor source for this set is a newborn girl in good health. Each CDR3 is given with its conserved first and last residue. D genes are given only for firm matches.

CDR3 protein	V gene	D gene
CASSQETGYGYEQYF	TRBV4-1	TRBD1
CASSLGLAGGWAYEQYF	TRBV7-2	TRBD2
CASSVEGYNEQFF	TRBV27	-
CAISGTASTEAFF	TRBV10-3	-
CAIHSWGPDNEQFF	TRBV10-3	-
CASSVGAISSTDTQYF	TRBV9	-
CASSLGGAAGNTIYF	TRBV12-3/TRBV12-4	-
CASSLDSGRVNEQFF	TRBV11-2	-
CANSLGGPRSYEQYF	TRBV7-6	-
CASSSGQWQNQPQHF	TRBV6-5	-
CASGLVADTQYF	TRBV12-5	-
CASSLEVFSNQPQHF	TRBV11-2	-
CASSPLQTTEEAKNIQYF	TRBV10-1	-
CAGLTGENSPLHF	TRBV2	TRBD1
CSARDGGVSSYEQYF	TRBV20-1	-
CSASEGQGRTEAFF	TRBV20-1	TRBD1
CGRTGLAATDTQYF	TRBV20-1	TRBD2
CASSYSGRGETQYF	TRBV6-2/TRBV6-3	-
CASRTAGQGDSPLHF	TRBV6-2/TRBV6-3	TRBD1
CASQDSSYEQYF	TRBV5-1	-
CSGGGRGQFF	TRBV20-1	TRBD2
CASSLSGAGEQYF	TRBV7-7	-
CASSSRTSGRSQETQYF	TRBV7-2	TRBD2
CSARDFPLGDNEQFF	TRBV20-1	-
CASSDSAGANYGYTF	TRBV2	-
CSARDPWTGGTPPHF	TRBV20-1	TRBD1
CASTPRGQYEKLFF	TRBV28	-
CASSSFDRGQPQHF	TRBV28	TRBD1
CASSPRQPRATEAFF	TRBV12-3/TRBV12-4	-
CASSPQGSTNSPLHF	TRBV7-2	-
CASSSKPGTSGSSYEQYF	TRBV7-9	TRBD2
CSARGGDTQYF	TRBV20-1	-
CASSQVFWGNQETQYF	TRBV4-1	-
CASSHPTSGTTQEASYNEQFF	TRBV3-1	TRBD2
CASSLGTLAERLAKNIQYF	TRBV7-9	-
CASSPGTGPSSYNSPLHF	TRBV12-3/TRBV12-4	TRBD1
CASSGAGINYGYTF	TRBV2	-
CASSQGLLRETDTQYF	TRBV4-1	TRBD2
CRAGGGPYEQYF	TRBV20-1	-
CSARGQGGGTDTQYF	TRBV20-1	-
CASSFRRRSTDTQYF	TRBV27	-
CASRKTSGGPLQETQYF	TRBV2	TRBD2